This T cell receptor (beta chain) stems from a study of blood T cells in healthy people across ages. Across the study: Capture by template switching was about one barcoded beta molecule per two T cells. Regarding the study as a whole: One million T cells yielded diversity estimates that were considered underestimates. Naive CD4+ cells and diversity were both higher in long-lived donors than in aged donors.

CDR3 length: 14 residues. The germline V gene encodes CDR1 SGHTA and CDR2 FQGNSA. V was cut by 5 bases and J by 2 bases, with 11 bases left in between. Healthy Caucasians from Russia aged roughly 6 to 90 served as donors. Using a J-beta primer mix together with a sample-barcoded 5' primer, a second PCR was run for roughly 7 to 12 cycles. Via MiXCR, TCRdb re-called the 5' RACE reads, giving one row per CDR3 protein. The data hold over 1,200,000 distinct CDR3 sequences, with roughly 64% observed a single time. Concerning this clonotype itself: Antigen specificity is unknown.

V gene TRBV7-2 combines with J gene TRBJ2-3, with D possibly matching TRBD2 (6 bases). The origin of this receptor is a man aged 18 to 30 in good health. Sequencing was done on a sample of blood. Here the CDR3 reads CASSRLDPTDTQYF. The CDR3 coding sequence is TGTGCCAGCAGCAGACTAGACCCCACAGATACGCAGTATTTT. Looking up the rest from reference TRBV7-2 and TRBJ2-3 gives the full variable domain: GAGVSQSPSNKVTEKGKDVELRCDPISGHTALYWYRQSLGQGLEFLIYFQGNSAPDKSGLPSDRFSAERTGGSVSTLTIQRTQQEDSAVYLCASSRLDPTDTQYFGPGTRLTVL.